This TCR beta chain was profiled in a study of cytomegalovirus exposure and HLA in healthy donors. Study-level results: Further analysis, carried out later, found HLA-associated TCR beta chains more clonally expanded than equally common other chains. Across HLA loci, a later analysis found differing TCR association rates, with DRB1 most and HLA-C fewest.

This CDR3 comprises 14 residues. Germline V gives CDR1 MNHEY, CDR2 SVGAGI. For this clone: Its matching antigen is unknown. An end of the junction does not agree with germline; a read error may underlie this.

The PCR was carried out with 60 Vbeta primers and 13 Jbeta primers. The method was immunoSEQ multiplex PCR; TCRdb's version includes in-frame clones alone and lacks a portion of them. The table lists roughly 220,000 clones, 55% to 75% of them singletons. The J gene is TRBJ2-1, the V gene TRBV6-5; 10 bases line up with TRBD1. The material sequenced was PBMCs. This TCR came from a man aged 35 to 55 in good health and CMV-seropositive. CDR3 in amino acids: CASSYFGTGDERFF. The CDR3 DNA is TGTGCCAGCAGTTACTTCGGGACAGGGGATGAGCGGTTCTTC.